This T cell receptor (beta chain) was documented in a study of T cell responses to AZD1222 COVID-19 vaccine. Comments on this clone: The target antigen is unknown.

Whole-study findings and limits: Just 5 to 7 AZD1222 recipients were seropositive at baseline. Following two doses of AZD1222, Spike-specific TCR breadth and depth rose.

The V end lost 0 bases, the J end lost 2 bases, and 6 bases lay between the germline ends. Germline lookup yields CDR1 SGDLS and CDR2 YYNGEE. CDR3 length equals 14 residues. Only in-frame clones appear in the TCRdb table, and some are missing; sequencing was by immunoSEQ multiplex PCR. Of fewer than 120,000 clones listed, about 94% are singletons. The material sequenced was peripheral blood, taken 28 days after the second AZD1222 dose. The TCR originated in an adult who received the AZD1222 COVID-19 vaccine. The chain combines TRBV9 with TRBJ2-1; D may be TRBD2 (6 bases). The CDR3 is CASSVAGAYNEQFF. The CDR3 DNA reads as TGTGCCAGCAGCGTAGCGGGAGCCTACAATGAGCAGTTCTTC.